One sample yielded the 13 T cell receptor beta chains listed below, sequenced in a study of early T cells in non-severe SARS-CoV-2 infection. TCRdb ran MiXCR on the 5' RACE reads and lists one entry per CDR3 protein. This table holds around 75,000 distinct CDR3 sequences, around a tenth found once. The sequenced sample was whole blood. The receptors originated from an adult who was a healthcare worker with PCR-confirmed SARS-CoV-2 infection or an uninfected control (not recorded which).

This clonotype was recorded a few times. The V call is TRBV18, the J call TRBJ1-3; 8 nucleotides match TRBD1. This CDR3 has 18 residues. Germline CDR1 and CDR2: KGHSH and LQKENI. The J segment lost 0 bases and the V segment lost 6 bases, leaving 13 bases of the junction unmatched. CDR3: CASSRPQGVRSSGNTIYF. The CDR3 DNA sequence: TGTGCCAGCTCCCGACCACAGGGGGTCAGAAGCTCTGGAAACACCATATATTTT.

This clonotype has a handful of counts. The chain is built from TRBV29-1 and TRBJ1-1, with 8 bases aligning to TRBD1. The CDR3 is 11 amino acids. The V gene's germline CDR1 is SQVTM and CDR2 ANQGSEA. The J segment lost 6 bases and the V segment lost 7 bases, leaving 4 bases of the junction unmatched. CDR3 residues: CSGRDRSEAFF. CDR3 nucleotides: TGCAGCGGTCGGGACAGGTCTGAAGCTTTCTTT.

This clonotype has only a few counts. The chain is built from TRBV5-1 and TRBJ2-6, with D unclear. V was pared by 5 bases and J by 0 bases, with 12 bases between. CDR1 is SGHRS, CDR2 YFSETQ, per germline. The CDR3 is 16 residues long. Here the CDR3 reads CASSKGVGSGANVLTF. For the CDR3, the DNA is TGCGCCAGCAGTAAGGGTGTCGGCTCTGGGGCCAACGTCCTGACTTTC.

Many counts were recorded for this clonotype. The chain links TRBV7-9 to TRBJ2-7; no reliable D call. This CDR3 is 12 amino acids long. V dropped 2 bases and J dropped 3 bases, with 5 bases sitting between them. From germline, CDR1 is SEHNR and CDR2 FQNEAQ (reference sequence). CDR3 loop: CASSLRIYEQYF. The CDR3 region has the DNA TGTGCCAGCAGCTTAAGGATCTACGAGCAGTACTTC.

The chain joins TRBV7-2 to TRBJ2-6; D remains ambiguous. Trimming stripped 1 base from V and 0 bases from J, with 10 bases between. CDR1 and CDR2 from the germline V gene are SGHTA and FQGNSA. The CDR3 contains 17 residues. CDR3 sequence reads: CASSLGRHNSGANVLTF. Here the CDR3 DNA reads TGTGCCAGCAGCTTAGGGCGTCACAACTCTGGGGCCAACGTCCTGACTTTC.

This clonotype showed up many times. The CDR3, as DNA: TGTGCCAGCAGCGTAGCGGCGAACACTGAAGCTTTCTTT. Protein: CASSVAANTEAFF. The rearrangement uses TRBV9 and TRBJ1-1; D ambiguous. Germline loops: CDR1 SGDLS, CDR2 YYNGEE. The CDR3 is 13 amino acids. V was cut by 0 bases and J by 1 base, with 4 bases left in between. Looking up the rest from reference TRBV9 and TRBJ1-1 gives the full variable domain: DSGVTQTPKHLITATGQRVTLRCSPRSGDLSVYWYQQSLDQGLQFLIQYYNGEERAKGNILERFSAQQFPDLHSELNLSSLELGDSALYFCASSVAANTEAFFGQGTRLTVV.

This clonotype showed up many times. J is TRBJ2-7 and V is TRBV2, with 7 bases that match TRBD1. The CDR3 has 14 residues. With 8 bases clipped from V and 4 bases from J, the junction kept 11 bases outside the gene matches. Germline lookup yields CDR1 SNHLY and CDR2 FYNNEI. CDR3 coding DNA: TGTGCCAGCCTCAGGGGGACCCTTGGGTACGAGCAGTACTTC. Protein sequence: CASLRGTLGYEQYF.

This clonotype occurred many times. The genes are TRBV30 and TRBJ2-1; D possibly corresponds to TRBD2 (5 bases). V was pared by 8 bases and J by 3 bases, with 8 bases between. The CDR3 contains 11 residues. CDR1 is GTSNPN and CDR2 is SVGIG in the germline V gene (reference sequence). The CDR3 nucleotides read TGTGCCCGCGGGCTCTACAATGAGCAGTTCTTC. This gives the protein CARGLYNEQFF.

The chain has TRBV6-6 and TRBJ2-3; D possibly corresponds to TRBD2 (5 bases). V gave up 4 bases and J gave up 0 bases, with 14 bases separating them. Per germline, CDR1 MNHNY and CDR2 SVGAGI (reference sequence). The CDR3 runs to 16 residues. The CDR3 is CASSFRSGGSTDTQYF. CDR3 bases: TGTGCCAGCAGTTTCCGATCAGGCGGGAGCACAGATACGCAGTATTTT.

This clonotype was recorded at least ten times. V gene TRBV11-2 combines with J gene TRBJ2-1; D call uncertain. V was clipped by 5 bases and J by 1 base, with 6 bases between them. Per the germline V gene, CDR1 is SGHAT and CDR2 is FQNNGV. The CDR3 runs 13 residues. The CDR3 DNA is TGTGCCAGCAGCCCTGGGTCCTACAATGAGCAGTTCTTC. Translating it yields CASSPGSYNEQFF.

The chain links TRBV9 to TRBJ2-7; D unresolved. The CDR3 has 13 amino acids. Germline CDR1 SGDLS, CDR2 YYNGEE. The V and J ends lost 0 bases and 6 bases respectively, with 10 bases between them. CDR3: CASSVGAALEQYF. DNA of the CDR3: TGTGCCAGCAGCGTAGGGGCAGCTCTCGAGCAGTACTTC.

This clonotype was found many times. The chain recombines TRBV12-3 or TRBV12-4 with TRBJ2-7; TRBD2 is a possible D gene (6 bases). The CDR3 runs 14 residues. Trimming removed 6 bases from V and 6 bases from J, with 18 bases in between. The CDR3 DNA reads TGTGCCAGCAGCACTACTGTCGGGGGAGGCGAGCAGTACTTC. Translating gives CASSTTVGGGEQYF.

This clonotype was observed many times. The chain joins TRBV5-1 to TRBJ1-4, with a weak D call TRBD1 (6 bases). The V and J ends lost 4 bases and 7 bases respectively, with 17 bases between them. CDR3 size: 15 residues. Germline CDR1 SGHRS, CDR2 YFSETQ. The CDR3 bases are TGCGCCAGCAGCCCTGGGGGCAGGGAAGGTGAAAAACTGTTTTTT. This encodes CASSPGGREGEKLFF.